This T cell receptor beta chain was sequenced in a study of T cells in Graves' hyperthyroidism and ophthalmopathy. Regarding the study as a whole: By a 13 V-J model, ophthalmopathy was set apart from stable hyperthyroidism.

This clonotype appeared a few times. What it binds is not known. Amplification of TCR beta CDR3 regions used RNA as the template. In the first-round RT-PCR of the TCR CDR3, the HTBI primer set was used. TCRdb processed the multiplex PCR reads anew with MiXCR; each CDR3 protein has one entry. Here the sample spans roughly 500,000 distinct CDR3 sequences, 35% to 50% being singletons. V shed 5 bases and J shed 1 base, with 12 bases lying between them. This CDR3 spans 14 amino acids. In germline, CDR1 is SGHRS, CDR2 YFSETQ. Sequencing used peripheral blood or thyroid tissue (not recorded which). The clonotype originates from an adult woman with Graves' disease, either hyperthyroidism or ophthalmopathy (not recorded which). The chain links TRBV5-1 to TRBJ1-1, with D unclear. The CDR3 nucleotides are TGCGCCAGCAGGGGAGGAGACCCGAACACTGAAGCTTTCTTT. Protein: CASRGGDPNTEAFF.